This entry lists 2 T cell receptor beta chains sequenced from one sample in a study of regulatory T cells in long-lasting Graves disease. Time point indicated: newly diagnosed GD, antithyroid drugs for less than 3 months. With RNA extracted from PBMCs as input, the TCR library was made. Library construction for TCR beta used iRepertoire HTBI primers and Arm-PCR of CDR3 regions. TCRdb processed the multiplex PCR reads anew with MiXCR; each CDR3 protein has one entry. The data contain 420,000 or so distinct CDR3 sequences, about 15% of them singletons. Separately, the same data were catalogued under a study of T cells in Graves' hyperthyroidism and ophthalmopathy.

The specimen comprised peripheral blood mononuclear cells (PBMCs), sampled at new diagnosis, from a patient treated with antithyroid drugs. The source of these receptors is a woman between 18 and 29 years old with Graves disease.

In its sample, this clonotype was seen a few times. The rearrangement uses TRBV6-1 and TRBJ1-5; TRBD1 agrees at 10 bases. Germline-derived CDR1 and CDR2 are MNHNS and SASEGT. Unmatched junction bases numbered 6, after V lost 6 bases and J lost 4 bases. CDR3 length: 15 residues. CDR3 DNA: TGTGCCAGCAGCCCGGGACAGGGGAATAATCAGCCCCAGCATTTT. Its protein is CASSPGQGNNQPQHF.

This sequence joins TRBV9 and TRBJ2-1, with TRBD2 matching 10 bases. The CDR3 is 16 residues long. The germline V gene has CDR1 SGDLS and CDR2 YYNGEE. With V trimmed by 0 bases and J by 12 bases, 12 bases remained unmatched. The CDR3 DNA reads as TGTGCCAGCAGCGTAGGGGCTAGCGGGAGATCAGATGGGCAGTTCTTC. It specifies CASSVGASGRSDGQFF.